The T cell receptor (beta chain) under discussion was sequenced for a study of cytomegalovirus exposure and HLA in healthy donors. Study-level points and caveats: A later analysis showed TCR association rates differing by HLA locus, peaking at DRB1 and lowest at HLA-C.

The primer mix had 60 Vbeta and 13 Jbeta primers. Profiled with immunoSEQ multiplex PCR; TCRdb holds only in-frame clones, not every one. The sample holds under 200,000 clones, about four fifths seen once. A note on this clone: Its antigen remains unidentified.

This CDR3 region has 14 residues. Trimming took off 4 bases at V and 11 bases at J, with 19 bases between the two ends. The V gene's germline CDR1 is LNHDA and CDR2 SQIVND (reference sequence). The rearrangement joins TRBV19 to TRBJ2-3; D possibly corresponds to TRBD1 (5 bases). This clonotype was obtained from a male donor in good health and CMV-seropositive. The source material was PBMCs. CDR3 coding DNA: TGTGCCAGTAGTAGTCTGGGGCTCGGAAGTGGGCAGTATTTT. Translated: CASSSLGLGSGQYF.